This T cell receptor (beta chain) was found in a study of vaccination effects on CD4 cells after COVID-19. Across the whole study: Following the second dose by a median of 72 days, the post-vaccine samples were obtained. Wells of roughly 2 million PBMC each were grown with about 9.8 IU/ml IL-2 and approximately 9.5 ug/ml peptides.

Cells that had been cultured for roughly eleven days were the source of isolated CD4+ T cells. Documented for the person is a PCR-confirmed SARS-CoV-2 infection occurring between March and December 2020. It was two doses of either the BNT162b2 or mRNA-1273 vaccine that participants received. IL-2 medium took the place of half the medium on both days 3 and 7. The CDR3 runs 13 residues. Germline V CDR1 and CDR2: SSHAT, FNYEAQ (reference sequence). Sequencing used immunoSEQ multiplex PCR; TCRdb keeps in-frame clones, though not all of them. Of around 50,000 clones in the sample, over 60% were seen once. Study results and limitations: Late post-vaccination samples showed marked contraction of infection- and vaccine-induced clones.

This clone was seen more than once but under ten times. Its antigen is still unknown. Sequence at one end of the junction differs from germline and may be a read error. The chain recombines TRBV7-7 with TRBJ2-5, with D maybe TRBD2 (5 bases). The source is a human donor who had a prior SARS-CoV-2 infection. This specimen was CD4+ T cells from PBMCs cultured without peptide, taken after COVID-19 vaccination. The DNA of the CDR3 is TGTGCTAGCAGCTCGCGGGTTGGAGAGACCCAGTACTTC. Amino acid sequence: CASSSRVGETQYF.